The present entry profiles one T cell receptor beta chain with its context. The data belong to a study of blood T cell repertoires in COVID-19. About the research overall: The analysed material was cDNA or gDNA that came from T cells, B-cell-depleted T cells, or PBMCs.

In the study's own analysis: Researchers report that nucleated cell counts were estimated from reference gene primer amplification. Data came from immunoSEQ multiplex PCR; TCRdb stores just in-frame clones and leaves some out. For V, J and clone size, that table is used; D and trimming come from the DNA. The repertoire includes around 180,000 clones, 79% of them detected once, and approximately 15% sits in the top ten. The specimen sequenced was peripheral blood. This receptor was obtained from a man in his fifties or sixties with active or convalescent COVID-19.

The chain's CDR3 is CASSLLTGQGRVLAFF. The CDR3 region has the DNA TGTGCCAGCAGCCTACTAACAGGACAGGGTAGGGTATTGGCTTTCTTT. J is TRBJ1-1 and V is TRBV28; TRBD1 aligns across 8 bases. The germline CDR1 and CDR2 sequences are MDHEN and SYDVKM. The CDR3 extends over 16 amino acids. J lost 11 bases, V lost 6 bases, and 20 bases had no gene match. The full variable domain, with the rest looked up from reference TRBV28 and TRBJ1-1, is DVKVTQSSRYLVKRTGEKVFLECVQDMDHENMFWYRQDPGLGLRLIYFSYDVKMKEKGDIPEGYSVSREKKERFSLILESASTNQTSMYLCASSLLTGQGRVLAFFGQGTRLTVV.